This T cell receptor (beta chain) was profiled in a study of human T cells and chemical hapten exposure. The total RNA was obtained from whole blood that was not fractionated. Study-wide points: The number of TCRs above 1 in 1000 frequency did not change after DPC sensitization.

The CDR3 spans 18 residues. Germline CDR1 and CDR2: DFQATT and SNEGSKA (reference sequence). The germline V and J ends were trimmed by 0 bases and 3 bases, with 18 bases remaining between them. One entry per CDR3 protein, called by TCRdb with MiXCR from the 5' RACE reads. The sample records about 140,000 distinct CDR3 sequences, around 4% being singletons. This clonotype was seen repeatedly, ten times or more. What it binds is not known. The V gene is TRBV20-1, the J gene TRBJ1-6; no reliable D call. The receptor was derived from a female donor in good health. DNA for the CDR3: TGCAGTGCTAGAGATCGAGGTTTGGCAGGAAACTATAATTCACCCCTCCACTTT. This codes for CSARDRGLAGNYNSPLHF.